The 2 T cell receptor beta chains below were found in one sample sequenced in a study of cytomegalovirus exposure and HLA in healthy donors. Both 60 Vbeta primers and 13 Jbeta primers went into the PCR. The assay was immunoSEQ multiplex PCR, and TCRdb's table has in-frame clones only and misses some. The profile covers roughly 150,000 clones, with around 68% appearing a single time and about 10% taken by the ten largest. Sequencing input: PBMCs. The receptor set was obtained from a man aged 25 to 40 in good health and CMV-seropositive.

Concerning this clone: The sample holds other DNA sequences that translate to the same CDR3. In nucleotides, the CDR3 is TGTGCCAGCAGTTTACAGGGTACAGTGCTTACCGGGGAGCTGTTTTTT. Translated, it gives CASSLQGTVLTGELFF. The V and J genes are TRBV28 and TRBJ2-2; tentatively, D is TRBD1 (5 bases). The germline gives CDR1 MDHEN, CDR2 SYDVKM. This CDR3 comprises 16 residues. V was pared by 2 bases and J by 5 bases, with 15 bases between.

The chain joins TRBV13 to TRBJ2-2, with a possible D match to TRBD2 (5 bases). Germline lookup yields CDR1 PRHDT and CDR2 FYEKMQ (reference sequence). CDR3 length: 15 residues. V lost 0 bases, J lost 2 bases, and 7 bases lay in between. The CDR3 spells CASSLGGINTGELFF. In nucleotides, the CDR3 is TGTGCCAGCAGCTTAGGCGGGATAAACACCGGGGAGCTGTTTTTT.